This is a list of T cell receptor beta chains from one sample in a study of T cell responses to AZD1222 COVID-19 vaccine. Profiled with immunoSEQ multiplex PCR; TCRdb holds only in-frame clones, not every one. There are around 110,000 clones in the sample; more than 85% occur only once, and about 3% lies in the top ten. This material consisted of peripheral blood, taken on day 0 of AZD1222 vaccination. These receptor sequences come from an adult in good health. The CDR3 runs from the conserved cysteine through the conserved F or W.

J,V,CDR3
TRBJ1-5,TRBV28,CACASHRPQHF
TRBJ1-6,TRBV7-9,CASSSGTGKILELPPLHF
TRBJ2-1,TRBV5-1,CASSLERGTRNEQFF
TRBJ1-3,TRBV18,CASSPPSGSGNTIYF
TRBJ1-1,TRBV28,CASRLPGGTEAFF
TRBJ1-1,TRBV7-3,CASSLWVNTEAFF
TRBJ1-6,TRBV2,CASSRPLSGTDSPLHF
TRBJ2-1,TRBV27,CASSLGTYRSEQFF
TRBJ2-1,TRBV19,CASTPGLAGNEQFF
TRBJ2-2,TRBV15,CATSRVREGIGELFF
TRBJ2-2,TRBV2,CASSPEGELFF
TRBJ2-1,TRBV7-8,CASSLERQGRQFF
TRBJ2-7,TRBV28,CASIPGTGEFYEQYF
TRBJ2-1,TRBV14,CASSHLGGRANNEQFF
TRBJ1-6,TRBV6-2/TRBV6-3,CASSYWDRGNSPLHF
TRBJ2-7,TRBV21-1,CASSKAPARLGLPYEQYF
TRBJ2-1,TRBV10-1,CASSAGGKNEQFF
TRBJ2-1,TRBV15,CATSRDLGHTNEQFF
TRBJ2-2,TRBV7-7,CASSSRTGEYAGELFF
TRBJ1-6,TRBV5-4,CASSRTGTGANNSPLHF
TRBJ2-7,TRBV19,CASSTWTGEQYF
TRBJ1-1,TRBV6-6,CASYHPNTEAFF